This is a list of T cell receptor beta chains from one sample in a study of T cells in Graves' hyperthyroidism and ophthalmopathy. In TCRdb, the multiplex PCR reads were re-called with MiXCR into one record per CDR3 protein. The repertoire consists of around 720,000 distinct CDR3 sequences, with 35% occurring once and the leading ten covering around 30%. The sample comprised blood. The receptors here all came from a woman aged 40 to 50 with Graves' hyperthyroidism. CDR3s include the opening cysteine and the closing phenylalanine or tryptophan. A D gene is named only where the DNA matches it firmly. Where a row states a size, it is once, few, many or the class of an expanded clone; other rows omit it.

J: TRBJ2-5
V: TRBV20-1
D: .
size: many
CDR3: CSARDMRETQYF
DNA: TGCAGTGCTAGAGATATGAGAGAGACCCAGTACTTC

J: TRBJ1-2
V: TRBV10-3
D: .
size: .
CDR3: CAISDSSDYGYTF
DNA: TGTGCCATCAGTGATTCGTCAGACTATGGCTACACCTTC

J: TRBJ2-5
V: TRBV7-7
D: TRBD1
size: .
CDR3: CASSRIGTGGRETQYF
DNA: TGTGCTAGCAGCCGCATCGGGACAGGGGGCAGAGAGACCCAGTACTTC

J: TRBJ1-1
V: TRBV5-5
D: .
size: .
CDR3: CASSLVAESEAFF
DNA: TGTGCCAGCAGCTTGGTGGCAGAGTCTGAAGCTTTCTTT

J: TRBJ1-1
V: TRBV7-9
D: .
size: few
CDR3: CASSLDSYTEAFF
DNA: TGTGCCAGCAGCCTTGACAGTTACACTGAAGCTTTCTTT

J: TRBJ1-6
V: TRBV19
D: TRBD1
size: many
CDR3: CASDTGVGSPLHF
DNA: TGTGCCAGTGACACAGGGGTGGGTTCACCCCTCCACTTT

J: TRBJ1-3
V: TRBV9
D: TRBD1
size: few
CDR3: CASSGGESHRGRNTIYF
DNA: TGTGCCAGCAGCGGAGGAGAGTCTCACAGGGGGCGAAACACCATATATTTT

J: TRBJ2-2
V: TRBV10-3
D: TRBD1
size: .
CDR3: CAISEKVDRAAGELFF
DNA: TGTGCCATCAGTGAGAAAGTGGACAGGGCGGCCGGGGAGCTGTTTTTT

J: TRBJ1-1
V: TRBV5-5
D: .
size: few
CDR3: CASSFGRLRNTEAFF
DNA: TGTGCCAGCAGCTTCGGACGGCTCAGGAACACTGAAGCTTTCTTT

J: TRBJ2-7
V: TRBV9
D: TRBD2
size: .
CDR3: CASSLVGRTSGSHEQYF
DNA: TGTGCCAGCAGCTTAGTAGGCAGGACTAGTGGGAGCCACGAGCAGTACTTC

J: TRBJ1-3
V: TRBV7-2
D: .
size: many
CDR3: CASSPGGGGNTIYF
DNA: TGTGCCAGCAGCCCCGGCGGGGGTGGAAACACCATATATTTT

J: TRBJ1-1
V: TRBV5-6
D: .
size: few
CDR3: CASSASLTPGAFF
DNA: TGTGCCAGCAGCGCTTCATTGACCCCCGGGGCTTTCTTT

J: TRBJ2-2
V: TRBV5-1
D: TRBD1
size: many
CDR3: CASRGQGTGELFF
DNA: TGCGCCAGCAGGGGACAGGGCACCGGGGAGCTGTTTTTT

J: TRBJ1-1
V: TRBV5-1
D: .
size: few
CDR3: CASSPRRGGETFF
DNA: TGCGCCAGCAGCCCTAGACGGGGGGGGGAGACTTTCTTT

J: TRBJ2-7
V: TRBV20-1
D: TRBD1
size: many
CDR3: CSAPGQAYEQYF
DNA: TGCAGTGCCCCCGGACAGGCCTACGAGCAGTACTTC

J: TRBJ1-1
V: TRBV6-2/TRBV6-3
D: .
size: .
CDR3: CASSRRLMNTEAFF
DNA: TGTGCCAGCAGTCGTAGACTGATGAACACTGAAGCTTTCTTT

J: TRBJ2-5
V: TRBV7-2
D: .
size: many
CDR3: CASSLAGALLQETQYF
DNA: TGTGCCAGCAGCTTGGCGGGGGCCCTCTTGCAAGAGACCCAGTACTTC

J: TRBJ1-6
V: TRBV9
D: .
size: many
CDR3: CASSVGSADNSPLHF
DNA: TGTGCCAGCAGCGTTGGTTCGGCGGATAATTCACCCCTCCACTTT

J: TRBJ1-4
V: TRBV19
D: .
size: few
CDR3: CASSIREWANEKLFF
DNA: TGTGCCAGTAGTATACGGGAGTGGGCTAATGAAAAACTGTTTTTT

J: TRBJ2-5
V: TRBV20-1
D: TRBD2
size: once
CDR3: CSARDETGLAGGTQYF
DNA: TGCAGTGCTAGAGATGAGACAGGACTAGCGGGGGGGACCCAGTACTTC

J: TRBJ2-6
V: TRBV7-8
D: TRBD2
size: .
CDR3: CASSLAPGLVSGANVLTF
DNA: TGTGCCAGCAGCTTAGCTCCGGGACTAGTCTCTGGGGCCAACGTCCTGACTTTC

J: TRBJ1-2
V: TRBV6-2/TRBV6-3
D: .
size: .
CDR3: CASSYSENYGYTF
DNA: TGTGCCAGCAGTTACAGCGAAAACTATGGCTACACCTTC

J: TRBJ2-7
V: TRBV20-1
D: .
size: .
CDR3: CSARRPGYEQYF
DNA: TGCAGTGCTAGGCGGCCGGGGTACGAGCAGTACTTC

J: TRBJ2-5
V: TRBV4-3
D: TRBD2
size: .
CDR3: CASSPTSGGAGETQYF
DNA: TGCGCCAGCAGCCCCACTAGCGGGGGGGCCGGGGAGACCCAGTACTTC

J: TRBJ1-6
V: TRBV10-3
D: .
size: .
CDR3: CAISDRSKDSPLHF
DNA: TGTGCCATCAGTGACAGGTCCAAAGATTCACCCCTCCACTTT

J: TRBJ2-7
V: TRBV13
D: .
size: .
CDR3: CASSSGAGPLKKRGF
DNA: TGTGCCAGCAGCTCCGGGGCAGGGCCGTTGAAAAAGAGGGGATTC

J: TRBJ2-7
V: TRBV7-2
D: TRBD2
size: few
CDR3: CASRVGLADYEQYF
DNA: TGTGCCAGCAGGGTCGGACTAGCGGATTACGAGCAGTACTTC

J: TRBJ2-2
V: TRBV5-1
D: TRBD1
size: .
CDR3: CASSLSGGRNTGELLF
DNA: TGCGCCAGCAGCTTGTCAGGGGGCCGAAACACCGGGGAGCTGCTTTTT

J: TRBJ1-1
V: TRBV5-6
D: .
size: many
CDR3: CASSFGLSTEAFF
DNA: TGTGCCAGCAGCTTCGGTCTGAGCACTGAAGCTTTCTTT

J: TRBJ1-1
V: TRBV20-1
D: .
size: many
CDR3: CSANTRNTEAFF
DNA: TGCAGTGCTAACACCAGGAACACTGAAGCTTTCTTT

J: TRBJ2-5
V: TRBV20-1
D: TRBD2
size: few
CDR3: CSAPTSGFQETQYF
DNA: TGCAGTGCCCCGACTAGCGGGTTCCAAGAGACCCAGTACTTC

J: TRBJ1-6
V: TRBV10-3
D: TRBD1
size: .
CDR3: CAITSGTGASPLHF
DNA: TGTGCCATCACTTCGGGGACAGGTGCTTCACCCCTCCACTTT

J: TRBJ1-4
V: TRBV24-1
D: .
size: many
CDR3: CATSDGKDLGTNEKLFF
DNA: TGTGCCACCAGTGATGGAAAGGACCTCGGCACTAATGAAAAACTGTTTTTT

J: TRBJ2-5
V: TRBV29-1
D: .
size: few
CDR3: CSVEGGPEGTQYF
DNA: TGCAGCGTTGAGGGGGGACCGGAGGGGACCCAGTACTTC

J: TRBJ1-1
V: TRBV16
D: .
size: .
CDR3: CASSQSPGASTEAFF
DNA: TGTGCCAGCAGCCAATCGCCGGGGGCGAGCACTGAAGCTTTCTTT

J: TRBJ2-7
V: TRBV6-6
D: .
size: few
CDR3: CASSISQMGEQYF
DNA: TGTGCCAGCAGTATATCCCAGATGGGCGAGCAGTACTTC

J: TRBJ1-1
V: TRBV6-5
D: TRBD1
size: .
CDR3: CASSYSRTGLDTEAFF
DNA: TGTGCCAGCAGTTACTCCCGGACAGGGTTGGACACTGAAGCTTTCTTT

J: TRBJ2-5
V: TRBV6-5
D: TRBD2
size: few
CDR3: CASSSSGGTQETQYF
DNA: TGTGCCAGCAGTTCGAGCGGGGGTACTCAAGAGACCCAGTACTTC

J: TRBJ2-5
V: TRBV7-2
D: TRBD2
size: .
CDR3: CASSGGGFQETQYF
DNA: TGTGCCAGCAGCGGGGGGGGATTTCAGGAGACCCAGTACTTC

J: TRBJ1-2
V: TRBV25-1
D: .
size: many
CDR3: CASSEQGWGSNYGYTF
DNA: TGTGCCAGCAGTGAACAGGGTTGGGGATCTAACTATGGCTACACCTTC

J: TRBJ1-2
V: TRBV10-3
D: .
size: .
CDR3: CAISTATRNYGYTF
DNA: TGTGCCATCAGCACAGCCACCCGAAACTATGGCTACACCTTC

J: TRBJ2-3
V: TRBV11-3
D: .
size: .
CDR3: CASSLDIGGTDTQYF
DNA: TGTGCCAGCAGCTTAGACATAGGGGGCACAGATACGCAGTATTTT

J: TRBJ2-2
V: TRBV29-1
D: .
size: many
CDR3: CSVDTRNTGELFF
DNA: TGCAGCGTAGACACAAGGAACACCGGGGAGCTGTTTTTT

J: TRBJ2-7
V: TRBV10-3
D: TRBD1
size: .
CDR3: CAISGDSDSSYEQYF
DNA: TGTGCCATCAGTGGGGACAGCGATAGCTCCTACGAGCAGTACTTC

J: TRBJ2-7
V: TRBV7-2
D: .
size: .
CDR3: CASSLGDGDYEQYF
DNA: TGTGCCAGCAGCTTAGGGGACGGGGACTACGAGCAGTACTTC

J: TRBJ1-5
V: TRBV10-3
D: .
size: many
CDR3: CAISQSQADQPQHF
DNA: TGTGCCATCAGCCAGTCCCAGGCGGATCAGCCCCAGCATTTT

J: TRBJ2-5
V: TRBV7-2
D: .
size: many
CDR3: CASSSQRETQYF
DNA: TGTGCCAGCAGCTCTCAGCGGGAGACCCAGTACTTC

J: TRBJ1-4
V: TRBV7-9
D: TRBD1
size: .
CDR3: CASSFPTGTAEKLFF
DNA: TGTGCCAGCAGCTTCCCCACGGGGACAGCCGAAAAACTGTTTTTT

J: TRBJ2-5
V: TRBV7-2
D: .
size: many
CDR3: CASSLPLARETQYF
DNA: TGTGCCAGCAGCTTACCGCTAGCCCGAGAGACCCAGTACTTC

J: TRBJ2-7
V: TRBV10-2
D: .
size: many
CDR3: CASSGRTAMSYEQYF
DNA: TGCGCCAGCAGCGGAAGGACAGCCATGTCCTACGAGCAGTACTTC

J: TRBJ2-5
V: TRBV20-1
D: .
size: .
CDR3: CSARGSTQGTQYF
DNA: TGCAGTGCTAGAGGTTCGACCCAAGGGACCCAGTACTTC

J: TRBJ2-7
V: TRBV5-6
D: .
size: .
CDR3: CASSLELGQYF
DNA: TGTGCCAGCAGCTTGGAACTCGGGCAGTACTTC

J: TRBJ1-4
V: TRBV11-2
D: .
size: .
CDR3: CASSLSSVNEKLFF
DNA: TGTGCCAGCAGCTTATCTAGCGTCAATGAAAAACTGTTTTTT

J: TRBJ2-5
V: TRBV20-1
D: TRBD2
size: .
CDR3: CSASPSGQAQYF
DNA: TGCAGTGCTAGTCCTAGCGGGCAAGCCCAGTACTTC